Below, 4 T cell receptor beta chains from the same sample are listed, as sequenced in a study of regulatory T cells in long-lasting Graves disease. Described time point: newly diagnosed GD, antithyroid drugs for less than 3 months. The TCR library was made from RNA that had been extracted from PBMCs in TRIzol. In building TCR beta libraries, iRepertoire HTBI primers were used together with Arm-PCR of CDR3 regions. TCRdb re-derived calls from the multiplex PCR reads in MiXCR, one entry per CDR3 protein. The profile shows just over 600,000 distinct CDR3 sequences, roughly 15% of them singletons. These data were also filed under a second study, of T cells in Graves' hyperthyroidism and ophthalmopathy.

The sequenced sample was peripheral blood mononuclear cells (PBMCs), obtained at new diagnosis, from a patient treated with antithyroid drugs. These receptors originate from a woman aged 25 to 39 with Graves disease.

This clonotype came up many times. V is TRBV28 and J is TRBJ1-3, with a weak D call TRBD1 (5 bases). This CDR3 contains 15 residues. Trimming removed 6 bases from V and 2 bases from J, with 14 bases in between. CDR1 and CDR2 from the germline V gene are MDHEN and SYDVKM. CDR3 residues: CASSSPGTTGNTIYF. The CDR3 bases are TGTGCCAGCAGCAGCCCCGGGACTACTGGAAACACCATATATTTT.

The chain is built from TRBV6-1 and TRBJ2-3; D might be TRBD2 (5 bases). CDR3 length: 16 amino acids. CDR1 MNHNS and CDR2 SASEGT come from the germline V gene. V shed 7 bases and J shed 4 bases, with 21 bases lying between them. The CDR3 here is CASNRADWKFPDTQYF. The CDR3 DNA reads TGTGCCAGCAATAGAGCGGACTGGAAGTTCCCAGATACGCAGTATTTT.

The genes are TRBV19 and TRBJ2-7; 12 bases fit TRBD2. The CDR3 is made up of 15 amino acids. V shed 5 bases and J 2 bases; nucleotides not matched to a gene: 4. The germline V gene encodes CDR1 LNHDA and CDR2 SQIVND (reference sequence). CDR3 sequence reads: CASSFGLAGTYEQYF. CDR3 nucleotide sequence: TGTGCCAGTAGTTTCGGACTAGCGGGGACCTACGAGCAGTACTTC.

The rearrangement links TRBV28 to TRBJ2-2, with 9 nucleotides matching TRBD1. Trimming cost V 7 bases and J 6 bases; bases outside gene matches: 15. The CDR3 covers 17 residues. CDR1 and CDR2 (germline): MDHEN, SYDVKM. The CDR3 sequence is CASTRRTGEFLAGELFF. Here the CDR3 DNA reads TGTGCCAGCACCCGACGGACAGGGGAGTTTCTGGCCGGGGAGCTGTTTTTT. The full variable domain, completed using reference TRBV28 and TRBJ2-2, is DVKVTQSSRYLVKRTGEKVFLECVQDMDHENMFWYRQDPGLGLRLIYFSYDVKMKEKGDIPEGYSVSREKKERFSLILESASTNQTSMYLCASTRRTGEFLAGELFFGEGSRLTVL.